A single sample is the source of the 13 T cell receptor beta chains below, sequenced in a study of CD8+CD57+ T cells in acquired aplastic anemia. The template for TCR beta VDJ and CDR3 sequence profiling was genomic DNA. MiXCR, applied by TCRdb to the reads, yields one record per CDR3 protein. The sample lists approximately 190,000 distinct CDR3 sequences; less than 60% were seen once. Patients chosen for sequencing had shown CD8+CD57+ cell expansion by flow cytometry. The source material was sorted CD4+, CD8+, or CD8+CD57+ T cells (not recorded which) from PBMCs. Every receptor here comes from a human donor with aplastic anemia.

This clonotype was seen at least ten times. The chain joins TRBV5-6 to TRBJ2-7, with a weak D call TRBD2 (5 bases). There are 15 residues in the CDR3. Looked up from germline, CDR1 is SGHDT and CDR2 is YYEEEE. Trimming left V 1 base short and J 2 bases short, with 13 bases between. CDR3 sequence (DNA): TGTGCCAGCAGCTTGAAGGGCGGGCAAACCTACGAGCAGTACTTC. Amino acid sequence: CASSLKGGQTYEQYF.

At least ten counts were recorded for this clonotype. The rearrangement joins TRBV10-3 to TRBJ1-3, with TRBD1 as a possible D gene (5 bases). Germline-derived CDR1 and CDR2 are ENHRY and SYGVKD. The CDR3 contains 14 residues. Trimming stripped 0 bases from V and 2 bases from J, with 5 bases between. The CDR3 sequence is CAISESGAGNTIYF. Here the CDR3 DNA reads TGTGCCATCAGTGAGTCAGGGGCTGGAAACACCATATATTTT.

Points on this clonotype: Possible read error: a much larger clone is one base away. The rearrangement joins TRBV5-1 to TRBJ2-1; TRBD2 matches 10 bases. Looked up from germline, CDR1 is SGHRS and CDR2 is YFSETQ. CDR3 length: 16 residues. Germline trimming cut 1 base from V and 8 bases from J; bases unmatched to any gene: 9. The CDR3 loop reads CASSLLSSGRSYEQFF. CDR3 nucleotide sequence: TGCGCCAGCAGCTTGTTGTCTAGCGGGAGATCTTATGAGCAGTTCTTC.

There are many counts of this clonotype. V and J are TRBV15 and TRBJ2-2; 7 bases are shared with TRBD2. The CDR3 runs 13 residues. Losses at the gene ends were 6 bases for V and 6 bases for J; bases not matched to a gene: 4. Per germline, CDR1 LNHNV and CDR2 YYDKDF (reference sequence). In nucleotides, the CDR3 is TGTGCCACCAGATGGGGACTACCCGGGGAGCTGTTTTTT. Protein sequence: CATRWGLPGELFF.

This sequence joins TRBV24-1 and TRBJ2-2; D is tentatively TRBD1 or TRBD2 (5 bases each). V lost 9 bases, J lost 4 bases, and 14 bases lay in between. The germline gives CDR1 KGHDR, CDR2 SFDVKD. The CDR3 totals 14 residues. The CDR3 sequence: CATRSGTGTGELFF. CDR3 bases: TGTGCCACCCGCTCCGGGACGGGCACCGGGGAGCTGTTTTTT.

The chain links TRBV27 to TRBJ1-2, with TRBD1 matching over 8 bases. V was clipped by 2 bases and J by 8 bases; unmatched bases: 13. The germline CDR1 and CDR2 sequences are MNHEY and SMNVEV (reference sequence). CDR3 length equals 16 residues. CDR3 loop: CASSLLPGQGDVGYTF. In DNA form, the CDR3 reads TGTGCCAGCAGTTTACTCCCAGGACAGGGCGACGTCGGCTACACCTTC.

As concerns this clonotype: A much more abundant neighbour one base away suggests this may be a read error. This chain connects TRBV6-1 to TRBJ1-5; D is undetermined. Looked up from germline, CDR1 is MNHNS and CDR2 is SASEGT. V shed 8 bases and J shed 11 bases, with 16 bases lying between them. The CDR3 is 12 residues long. This CDR3 reads CASSPHEEAQHF. CDR3 nucleotides: TGTGCCAGCTCCCCCCACGAGGAAGCCCAGCATTTT.

Of note for this clonotype: A junction boundary mismatches the germline segment, possibly from a read error. J is TRBJ2-2 and V is TRBV7-6, with 7 bases that match TRBD2. CDR3 length: 12 residues. Germline V gene sequence: CDR1 SGHVS, CDR2 FNYEAQ. Written as DNA, the CDR3 is TGTGCCAGCAGTTCCTTGGGCGGGGGGCTGTTTTTT. Translated: CASSSLGGGLFF. Variable domain in full (rest from reference TRBV7-6 and TRBJ2-2): GAGVSQSPRYKVTKRGQDVALRCDPISGHVSLYWYRQALGQGPEFLTYFNYEAQQDKSGLPNDRFSAERPEGSISTLTIQRTEQRDSAMYRCASSSLGGGLFFGEGSRLTVL.

This clonotype is a singleton in its sample. J is TRBJ2-1 and V is TRBV7-3, with TRBD2 identical over 9 bases. Losses at the gene ends were 5 bases for V and 5 bases for J; bases not matched to a gene: 4. The germline V gene encodes CDR1 SGHTA and CDR2 FQGTGA. There are 14 residues in the CDR3. The CDR3: CASSLGLANNEQFF. CDR3 sequence (DNA): TGTGCCAGCAGCCTCGGACTAGCGAACAATGAGCAGTTCTTC.

The chain joins TRBV10-2 to TRBJ1-2, with D perhaps matching TRBD1 (6 bases). The germline V gene encodes CDR1 WSHSY and CDR2 SAAADI. The length of the CDR3 is 17 residues. V was clipped by 1 base and J by 4 bases, with 19 bases between them. The DNA of the CDR3 is TGCGCCAGCAGTGAGTACGGACAGACCCTTCGCGCCTATGGCTACACCTTC. Translated: CASSEYGQTLRAYGYTF.

Of note for this clonotype: An end of the junction does not agree with germline; a read error may underlie this. V and J are TRBV10-3 and TRBJ2-1; the D gene is possibly TRBD2 (5 bases). This CDR3 contains 13 residues. CDR1 and CDR2 (germline): ENHRY, SYGVKD. CDR3 bases: TGTGCCATCAAGGCAACGGGAATTAACGAGCAGTCCTTC. Amino acids: CAIKATGINEQSF.

This clonotype has ten or more counts. The chain recombines TRBV5-1 with TRBJ1-6, with D tentatively TRBD1 (6 bases). With 5 bases removed from V and 5 bases from J, the gap between germline ends came to 8 bases. This CDR3 has 13 amino acids. CDR1 and CDR2 (germline): SGHRS, YFSETQ. The CDR3 here is CASRPGDNSPLHF. CDR3 coding DNA: TGCGCCAGCAGACCAGGGGATAATTCACCCCTCCACTTT.

The V call is TRBV20-1, the J call TRBJ2-7, with TRBD2 matching 8 bases. J lost 3 bases, V lost 6 bases, and 13 bases had no gene match. The CDR3 length is 15 residues. Germline V lookup: CDR1 DFQATT, CDR2 SNEGSKA (reference sequence). DNA for the CDR3: TGCAGTGCCTGGGATAGCGGGGCCACCGACTACGAGCAGTACTTC. This gives the protein CSAWDSGATDYEQYF.